The 31 T cell receptor beta chains below all came from one sample that was sequenced in a study of human T cells and chemical hapten exposure. From the RACE reads, TCRdb called clonotypes with MiXCR, one entry per CDR3 protein. Here the sample spans about 92,000 distinct CDR3 sequences, roughly 9.1% being singletons. As to time point: pre-sensitization, week 0. Treatment defined: therapeutic diphenylcyclopropenone sensitization with weekly scalp DPC. The sequences come from whole blood, collected in connection with sensitization to the hapten diphenylcyclopropenone (DPC). The receptors derive from a woman aged 40 to 50 with alopecia areata. Some clones in this sample may be carry-over from other donors' samples.

This clonotype was seen more than once but under ten times. The V and J genes are TRBV7-2 and TRBJ1-5; no definite D call. Germline loops: CDR1 SGHTA, CDR2 FQGNSA. The CDR3 has 15 residues. V lost 5 bases and J lost 4, with 15 bases in between. In DNA form, the CDR3 reads TGTGCCAGCAGCATTTCTTTCAGCCATAATCAGCCCCAGCATTTT. This encodes CASSISFSHNQPQHF.

This clonotype occurred a few times. The V gene is TRBV2, the J gene TRBJ1-1; 8 bases fit TRBD1. The CDR3 has 13 residues. J was trimmed by 4 bases and V by 6 bases; bases with no gene match: 4. Looked up from germline, CDR1 is SNHLY and CDR2 is FYNNEI. CDR3: CASRQGAFTEAFF. The CDR3 DNA follows: TGTGCCAGCAGGCAGGGGGCTTTCACTGAAGCTTTCTTT.

This clonotype was picked up many times. The genes are TRBV27 and TRBJ1-6, with TRBD1 identical over 7 bases. This CDR3 has 18 residues. The germline V gene encodes CDR1 MNHEY and CDR2 SMNVEV (reference sequence). The ends lost 6 bases at V and 7 bases at J; junction bases unmatched: 18. CDR3 DNA sequence: TGTGCCAGCAGAATGGATTACCGGGGGACAGTCGCAAATTCACCCCTCCACTTT. It is translated as CASRMDYRGTVANSPLHF.

The gene calls are TRBV5-5 and TRBJ2-4; D remains unclear. V was shortened by 5 bases and J by 6 bases, with 12 bases between the two germline ends. Germline loops: CDR1 SGHKS, CDR2 YYEKEE (reference sequence). This CDR3 spans 13 amino acids. CDR3 bases: TGTGCCAGCAGGGAAGAGTCAGCAAACATTCAGTACTTC. Its protein is CASREESANIQYF.

This clonotype was seen once. The V call is TRBV6-8, the J call TRBJ2-1; TRBD2 matches at 10 bases. The CDR3 is 16 residues long. V dropped 9 bases and J dropped 5; count of bases not matched to a gene: 13. Germline V gene data show CDR1 as MNHGY and CDR2 as SAAAGT. CDR3 in DNA: TGTGCCAGGAGGTCGGGTAGCGGGGGGACGAACAATGAGCAGTTCTTC. This gives the protein CARRSGSGGTNNEQFF.

This clonotype was counted many times. The V gene is TRBV15, the J gene TRBJ2-3; TRBD2 matches 8 bases. V was clipped by 0 bases and J by 6 bases; unmatched bases: 5. There are 15 residues in the CDR3. Germline lookup yields CDR1 LNHNV and CDR2 YYDKDF (reference sequence). For the CDR3, the DNA is TGTGCCACCAGCAGAGATGCGGGGGGAATGGATACGCAGTATTTT. Translated, it gives CATSRDAGGMDTQYF.

This clonotype has just a few counts. The genes are TRBV12-3 or TRBV12-4 and TRBJ2-1; D may be TRBD1 (7 bases). The CDR3 is 17 residues long. Deletions cut 6 bases from V and 3 bases from J, with 21 bases between. CDR3 DNA: TGTGCCAGCAGACCCTTGGGCGGGACAGCGAGCTACAATGAGCAGTTCTTC. This translates into CASRPLGGTASYNEQFF.

This clonotype occurred many times. The V call is TRBV6-1, the J call TRBJ1-1; D is unresolved. The V end was cut by 5 bases, the J end by 7 bases, with 8 bases between. The CDR3 sequence is 11 residues long. The germline CDR1 and CDR2 sequences are MNHNS and SASEGT. CDR3 region: CASSRVDEAFF. CDR3 sequence (DNA): TGTGCCAGCAGTAGGGTGGATGAAGCTTTCTTT.

This clonotype is labeled as medium-sized. The genes are TRBV4-1 and TRBJ2-3; D may be TRBD1 or TRBD2 (5 bases each). Between the trimmed V and J ends, which lost 1 base and 2 bases, there was a span of 13 bases. Germline-derived CDR1 and CDR2 are MGHRA and YSYEKL. CDR3 size: 16 residues. CDR3 in amino acids: CASSQGLGEYTDTQYF. The CDR3, as DNA: TGCGCCAGCAGCCAAGGCTTGGGGGAATACACAGATACGCAGTATTTT.

This clonotype has a handful of counts. This chain joins TRBV29-1 and TRBJ1-1; D is undetermined. This CDR3 spans 12 amino acids. Germline lookup yields CDR1 SQVTM and CDR2 ANQGSEA. Between the trimmed V and J ends, which lost 1 base and 1 base, there was a span of 4 bases. CDR3 loop: CSVEGRNTEAFF. For the CDR3, the DNA is TGCAGCGTTGAAGGAAGGAACACTGAAGCTTTCTTT.

The DNA for the CDR3 is TGTGCCAGCAGTTACTCTTACGCGGGGGGGAACTACAATGAGCAGTTCTTC. As protein: CASSYSYAGGNYNEQFF. The V gene is TRBV6-2 or TRBV6-3, the J gene TRBJ2-1; 9 positions agree with TRBD2. The CDR3 runs 17 residues. V was pared by 0 bases and J by 3 bases, with 6 bases of the junction left unmatched. The germline V gene encodes CDR1 MNHEY and CDR2 SVGEGT.

This clonotype occurred a few times. The chain uses TRBV28 and TRBJ2-7; TRBD1 is a possible D gene (5 bases). The germline CDR1 and CDR2 sequences are MDHEN and SYDVKM. Trimming took 5 bases from V and 1 from J, leaving 18 bases between them. The CDR3 consists of 16 residues. This chain's CDR3 is CASSDGDRGRSYEQYF. In DNA form, the CDR3 reads TGTGCCAGCAGTGATGGTGACAGAGGTAGGTCCTACGAGCAGTACTTC.

This clonotype was detected ten times or more. The CDR3 loop is CASSQEEGQPQHF. In nucleotides, the CDR3 is TGCGCCAGCAGCCAAGAAGAGGGACAGCCCCAGCATTTT. V usage is TRBV4-3 and J usage is TRBJ1-5; unclear D gene. This CDR3 region has 13 residues. Germline-derived CDR1 and CDR2 are LGHNA and YSLEER. Deletions cut 0 bases from V and 7 bases from J, with 7 bases between.

There are a few counts of this clonotype. The chain carries TRBV6-5 and TRBJ2-2; 8 bases are a match to TRBD2. J gave up 0 bases and V 6 bases, and 6 bases lay outside the gene matches. Germline V gives CDR1 MNHEY, CDR2 SVGAGI. This CDR3 is 16 amino acids long. As DNA, the CDR3 is TGTGCCAGCAGCCGCAGCGGGGGCGCGAACACCGGGGAGCTGTTTTTT. Protein sequence: CASSRSGGANTGELFF.

This clonotype appeared a few times. CDR3 protein: CASSLVDPSGANVLTF. CDR3 DNA sequence: TGTGCCAGCAGTTTAGTAGATCCCTCTGGGGCCAACGTCCTGACTTTC. This chain uses TRBV28 with TRBJ2-6, with D hard to call. CDR3 length equals 16 residues. Trimming left V 2 bases short and J 0 bases short, with 8 bases between. Germline V gives CDR1 MDHEN, CDR2 SYDVKM.

The CDR3 reads CASSLRTDEAFF. In DNA form, the CDR3 reads TGTGCCAGCAGCTTACGGACAGATGAAGCTTTCTTT. The chain is built from TRBV7-9 and TRBJ1-1; maybe TRBD1 (6 bases). This CDR3 has 12 residues. Trimming pared 2 bases from V and 7 bases from J, leaving 8 bases between. The germline V gene has CDR1 SEHNR and CDR2 FQNEAQ (reference sequence).

This clonotype appeared a few times. The rearrangement uses TRBV4-3 and TRBJ2-2, with TRBD1 matching 7 bases. The ends lost 4 bases at V and 6 bases at J; junction bases unmatched: 5. CDR1 LGHNA and CDR2 YSLEER come from the germline V gene. This CDR3 spans 14 amino acids. This CDR3 reads CASSPGQFAGELFF. CDR3 bases: TGCGCCAGCAGCCCGGGACAGTTCGCCGGGGAGCTGTTTTTT.

This clonotype was counted ten times or more. The chain links TRBV6-5 to TRBJ2-2; possibly TRBD2 for D (5 bases). The CDR3 has 16 residues. Germline V gives CDR1 MNHEY, CDR2 SVGAGI. Trimming took off 3 bases at V and 1 base at J, with 12 bases between the two ends. In DNA form, the CDR3 reads TGTGCCAGCAGTTATAGGGTAGCGCTGAACACCGGGGAGCTGTTTTTT. The encoded protein is CASSYRVALNTGELFF.

This clonotype has ten or more counts. The rearrangement joins TRBV27 to TRBJ2-3; D is undetermined. Germline CDR1 reads MNHEY; CDR2 reads SMNVEV (reference sequence). The V end was cut by 8 bases, the J end by 3 bases, with 6 bases between. CDR3 length equals 11 residues. CDR3 amino acids: CASRLTDTQYF. CDR3 in DNA: TGTGCCAGCCGCCTAACAGATACGCAGTATTTT.

In its sample, this clonotype was seen many times. The V call is TRBV7-9, the J call TRBJ1-1; 9 bases agree with TRBD1. The CDR3 is 15 amino acids. Losses at the gene ends were 1 base for V and 1 base for J; bases not matched to a gene: 1. Germline V CDR1 and CDR2: SEHNR, FQNEAQ (reference sequence). The CDR3 sequence: CASSLEGQGNTEAFF. Here the CDR3 DNA reads TGTGCCAGCAGCTTAGAGGGACAGGGGAACACTGAAGCTTTCTTT.

A few counts support this clonotype. V and J are TRBV24-1 and TRBJ2-1; D might be TRBD2 (5 bases). The CDR3 spans 12 residues. CDR1 and CDR2 from the germline V gene are KGHDR and SFDVKD. Trimming took 7 bases from V and 6 from J, leaving 9 bases between them. CDR3 amino acids: CATSQDSNEQFF. The CDR3 region has the DNA TGTGCCACCAGCCAGGACTCCAATGAGCAGTTCTTC.

In this sample, this clonotype turned up once. The CDR3 region is CASTDGVYEQYF. The DNA of the CDR3 is TGTGCCAGCACCGACGGGGTGTACGAGCAGTACTTC. The chain links TRBV11-2 to TRBJ2-7; weak D call: TRBD2 (5 bases). Trimming left V 7 bases short and J 4 bases short, with 11 bases between. Germline loops: CDR1 SGHAT, CDR2 FQNNGV. The CDR3 covers 12 residues. Supplemented by reference TRBV11-2 and TRBJ2-7, the full variable domain reads EAGVAQSPRYKIIEKRQSVAFWCNPISGHATLYWYQQILGQGPKLLIQFQNNGVVDDSQLPKDRFSAERLKGVDSTLKIQPAKLEDSAVYLCASTDGVYEQYFGPGTRLTVT.

This clonotype was counted ten times or more. This chain connects TRBV28 to TRBJ2-1; 11 nucleotides agree with TRBD2. The germline V gene has CDR1 MDHEN and CDR2 SYDVKM. The CDR3 runs to 13 residues. Unmatched junction bases numbered 5, after V lost 7 bases and J lost 9 bases. CDR3 loop: CASTFSGGAEQFF. CDR3 DNA: TGTGCCAGCACCTTTAGCGGGGGGGCTGAGCAGTTCTTC.

This clonotype was recorded many times. The chain recombines TRBV7-9 with TRBJ1-6; no clear D. The V gene lost 5 bases and the J gene lost 4 bases, with 9 bases spanning the gap. The CDR3 is made up of 14 amino acids. Germline V gives CDR1 SEHNR, CDR2 FQNEAQ (reference sequence). The CDR3 bases are TGTGCCAGCAGCCCCGGGGAATATAATTCACCCCTCCACTTT. Translated: CASSPGEYNSPLHF.

This clonotype was seen many times. This chain uses TRBV11-3 with TRBJ2-3; 8 bases are shared with TRBD2. Germline loops: CDR1 SGHNT, CDR2 YENEEA. The CDR3 extends over 15 amino acids. V dropped 5 bases and J dropped 4; count of bases not matched to a gene: 8. The CDR3 sequence is CASSKEPGLADTQYF. The CDR3 DNA is TGTGCCAGCAGCAAAGAACCGGGACTAGCAGATACGCAGTATTTT.

This clonotype came up many times. CDR3 residues: CASSQDWASVQAFF. The CDR3 DNA reads as TGCGCCAGCAGCCAAGATTGGGCGAGTGTTCAAGCTTTCTTT. V gene TRBV4-3 combines with J gene TRBJ1-1; no reliable D call. V was shortened by 0 bases and J by 9 bases, with 14 bases between the two germline ends. The CDR3 extends over 14 amino acids. Germline values: CDR1 LGHNA, CDR2 YSLEER.

The sample holds many counts of this clonotype. J is TRBJ2-7 and V is TRBV7-9; no clear D. The V end lost 8 bases, the J end lost 2 bases, and 13 bases lay between the germline ends. Germline CDR1 reads SEHNR; CDR2 reads FQNEAQ (reference sequence). The CDR3 runs to 13 residues. CDR3 sequence: CASGQAIAYEQYF. The CDR3 DNA follows: TGTGCCAGCGGCCAGGCCATCGCCTACGAGCAGTACTTC.

There are many counts of this clonotype. The chain has TRBV5-4 and TRBJ2-1, with 9 bases lining up with TRBD2. This CDR3 has 16 residues. Germline trimming cut 5 bases from V and 7 bases from J; bases unmatched to any gene: 13. Germline loops: CDR1 SGHNT, CDR2 YYREEE (reference sequence). The CDR3 here is CASRVIGGGAPNEQFF. CDR3 bases: TGTGCCAGCAGGGTGATAGGCGGGGGGGCCCCTAATGAGCAGTTCTTC.

The sample holds many counts of this clonotype. V is TRBV4-3 and J is TRBJ2-4, with 9 bases that match TRBD2. The CDR3 has 15 amino acids. The germline V gene has CDR1 LGHNA and CDR2 YSLEER. The junction had 9 bases not matched to a gene; V was cut back by 1 base and J by 11 bases. The CDR3 region has the DNA TGCGCCAGCAGCCAAGGTCTAGCGGGGCATTATCTTCAGTACTTC. This translates into CASSQGLAGHYLQYF.

The rearrangement links TRBV21-1 to TRBJ2-1; the table's D call of TRBD2 was not tested on the DNA. TRBV21-1 is a known pseudogene. The CDR3 runs 19 residues. CDR3 sequence (DNA): TGTGCCAGCAGCAAAAGTCGGCTAGCGGGGGGCCTCTCCTACAATGAGCAGTTCTTC. This codes for CASSKSRLAGGLSYNEQFF.

A note on this clonotype: An end of the junction does not agree with germline; a read error may underlie this. In DNA, the CDR3 is TGTGCCTGCAGCTCCAAGAGGGCAGAAGAGACCCAGTACTTC. Translation: CACSSKRAEETQYF. The chain recombines TRBV7-2 with TRBJ2-5; a possible D gene is TRBD2 (5 bases). The CDR3 consists of 14 residues. Germline V lookup: CDR1 SGHTA, CDR2 FQGNSA.